This TCR beta chain was recovered during a study of fetal regulatory T cell absence and autoimmunity. Study details: The IPEX patients lacked clinical diabetes but had exocrine pancreas autoimmunity. Study conclusions and caveats: Compared with cord blood, pancreas showed oligoclonal TCR enrichment, some clones over 95-fold. Antigen-driven pancreatic autoimmunity before birth in IPEX was inferred from oligoclonal enrichment.

This clone was seen a few times. Its cognate antigen is unknown. Profiled with immunoSEQ multiplex PCR; TCRdb holds only in-frame clones, not every one. The data contain 95,000 or so clones, less than 80% of them singletons. Germline CDR1 is SGDLS and CDR2 is YYNGEE. With 0 bases removed from V and 3 bases from J, the gap between germline ends came to 6 bases. This CDR3 is built from 13 residues. The sample taken for sequencing was pancreas tissue. This TCR was sampled from a male donor with IPEX syndrome. This chain uses TRBV9 with TRBJ1-2; D gene unclear. In DNA form, the CDR3 reads TGTGCCAGCAGCGTAGCTTTGGACTATGGCTACACCTTC. Translated, it gives CASSVALDYGYTF.